Listed below are T cell receptor beta chains from one sample, sequenced in a study of blood T cell repertoires in COVID-19. Here immunoSEQ multiplex PCR was the method, and the copy in TCRdb shows in-frame clones only, minus some. The sample shows about 140,000 clones, around 88% of them seen only once. Input material: peripheral blood. The receptor source for this set is a human donor in a cohort sampled during active COVID-19. Each CDR3 is given with its conserved first and last residue. A D gene is named only where the DNA matches it firmly. Part of the rows lack a size; the others show once, few, many or a class for expanded clones.

clone size: once; V gene: TRBV24-1; J gene: TRBJ2-5; D gene: -; CDR3 DNA: TGTGCCACCAGTGATTTTTCGGGTGCGGCGGGAAAAGAGACCCAGTACTTC; CDR3 protein: CATSDFSGAAGKETQYF
clone size: once; V gene: TRBV19; J gene: TRBJ1-2; D gene: -; CDR3 DNA: TGTGCCACAGGACAGCCCAACTATGGCTACACCTTC; CDR3 protein: CATGQPNYGYTF
clone size: -; V gene: TRBV6-6; J gene: TRBJ2-7; D gene: -; CDR3 DNA: TGTGCCAGCAGTTTCGGGTCCCTGAGCTCCTACGAGCAGTACTTC; CDR3 protein: CASSFGSLSSYEQYF
clone size: -; V gene: TRBV6-5; J gene: TRBJ1-6; D gene: -; CDR3 DNA: TGTGCCAGCAGTTATCGACGGGAGAATTCACCCCTCCACTTT; CDR3 protein: CASSYRRENSPLHF
clone size: -; V gene: TRBV4-3; J gene: TRBJ1-4; D gene: TRBD1; CDR3 DNA: TGCGCCAGCAGCCAAGAACCGGGACAGGGGGGTTTGGGTGAAAAACTGTTTTTT; CDR3 protein: CASSQEPGQGGLGEKLFF
clone size: -; V gene: TRBV19; J gene: TRBJ2-6; D gene: TRBD2; CDR3 DNA: TGTGCCAGTAAACCGCGGGGGGGAATATCTGGGGCCAACGTCCTGACTTTC; CDR3 protein: CASKPRGGISGANVLTF
clone size: -; V gene: TRBV9; J gene: TRBJ2-7; D gene: TRBD2; CDR3 DNA: TGTGCCAGCAGCCCCGGACTAGCGGGCTCCTACGAGCAGTACTTC; CDR3 protein: CASSPGLAGSYEQYF
clone size: -; V gene: TRBV3-1/TRBV3-2; J gene: TRBJ1-6; D gene: TRBD1; CDR3 DNA: TGTGCCAGCAAGGGCCCACAGGGGCAGAATTCACCCCTCCACTTT; CDR3 protein: CASKGPQGQNSPLHF
clone size: -; V gene: TRBV6-2/TRBV6-3; J gene: TRBJ1-1; D gene: -; CDR3 DNA: TGTGCCAGCAGTTACTCGGTACAGAAAGCTTTCTTT; CDR3 protein: CASSYSVQKAFF
clone size: -; V gene: TRBV4-1; J gene: TRBJ2-5; D gene: TRBD2; CDR3 DNA: TGCGCCAGCAGCCATGGACTAGCGGCGAGCCTCCAAGAGACCCAGTACTTC; CDR3 protein: CASSHGLAASLQETQYF
clone size: -; V gene: TRBV6-6; J gene: TRBJ2-7; D gene: -; CDR3 DNA: TGTGCCAGCACTAATTGGGGGGACCCCTACGAGCAGTACTTC; CDR3 protein: CASTNWGDPYEQYF
clone size: -; V gene: TRBV9; J gene: TRBJ1-4; D gene: TRBD1; CDR3 DNA: TGTGCCAGCAGCGTAGCGGGACAGAGTAATGAAAAACTGTTTTTT; CDR3 protein: CASSVAGQSNEKLFF
clone size: -; V gene: TRBV5-1; J gene: TRBJ2-7; D gene: TRBD2; CDR3 DNA: TGCGCCAGCAGCTTGGGCCTGACTAGCGGGACCTCCTACGAGCAGTACTTC; CDR3 protein: CASSLGLTSGTSYEQYF
clone size: -; V gene: TRBV14; J gene: TRBJ2-7; D gene: -; CDR3 DNA: TGTGCCAGCAGCCAAAATGCAGGGTCCTACGAGCAGTACTTC; CDR3 protein: CASSQNAGSYEQYF
clone size: -; V gene: TRBV18; J gene: TRBJ2-3; D gene: TRBD2; CDR3 DNA: TGTGCCAGCTCACGAGGACTAGCGGGATCGGCAGATACGCAGTATTTT; CDR3 protein: CASSRGLAGSADTQYF
clone size: -; V gene: TRBV7-2; J gene: TRBJ1-1; D gene: -; CDR3 DNA: TGTGCCAGCAGCTTAAATCGCCTTGGGGGGAGAAGCACTGAAGCTTTCTTT; CDR3 protein: CASSLNRLGGRSTEAFF
clone size: -; V gene: TRBV29-1; J gene: TRBJ1-2; D gene: TRBD1; CDR3 DNA: TGCAGCGGGGACAGGGTAGGCTATGGCTACACCTTC; CDR3 protein: CSGDRVGYGYTF
clone size: -; V gene: TRBV9; J gene: TRBJ2-3; D gene: TRBD2; CDR3 DNA: TGTGCCAGCAGCCCGACTAGCGGGAGTGCAGATACGCAGTATTTT; CDR3 protein: CASSPTSGSADTQYF
clone size: -; V gene: TRBV19; J gene: TRBJ2-3; D gene: -; CDR3 DNA: TGTGCCAGTAGTCATGGGCGAGCCCGCCAGTATTTT; CDR3 protein: CASSHGRARQYF
clone size: -; V gene: TRBV28; J gene: TRBJ2-7; D gene: -; CDR3 DNA: TGTGCCAGCAGTAAGCGAAACTCCTACGAGCAGTACTTC; CDR3 protein: CASSKRNSYEQYF